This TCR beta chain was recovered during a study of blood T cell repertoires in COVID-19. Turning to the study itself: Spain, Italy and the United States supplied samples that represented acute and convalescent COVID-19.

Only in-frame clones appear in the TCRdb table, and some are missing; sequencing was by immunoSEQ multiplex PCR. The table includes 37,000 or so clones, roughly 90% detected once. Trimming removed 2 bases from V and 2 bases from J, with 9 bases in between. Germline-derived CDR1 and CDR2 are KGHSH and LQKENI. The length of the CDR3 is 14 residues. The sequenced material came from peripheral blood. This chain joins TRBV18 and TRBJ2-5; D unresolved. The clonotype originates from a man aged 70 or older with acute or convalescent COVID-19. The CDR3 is CASSPKAAQETQYF. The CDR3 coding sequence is TGTGCCAGCTCACCAAAGGCGGCTCAAGAGACCCAGTACTTC.